Each of the 27 T cell receptor beta chains below was sequenced from the same sample in a study of blood T cell repertoires in COVID-19. Profiling relied on immunoSEQ multiplex PCR, and the TCRdb table lists in-frame clones only, not all of them. The data show approximately 290,000 clones, around nine tenths seen once. The sample was peripheral blood. The receptors derive from a man under 40 with acute or convalescent COVID-19.

This rearrangement joins TRBV4-1 to TRBJ2-7; 9 bases agree with TRBD1. Germline V gene data show CDR1 as MGHRA and CDR2 as YSYEKL. The V segment lost 0 bases and the J segment 4 bases; nucleotides outside the gene matches: 10. The CDR3 extends over 17 amino acids. The CDR3 coding sequence is TGCGCCAGCAGCCAAGATCTGACAGGGGGGGGATCGTACGAGCAGTACTTC. Its translation is CASSQDLTGGGSYEQYF.

This chain connects TRBV5-8 to TRBJ1-1; a possible D gene is TRBD1 (5 bases). V was pared by 5 bases and J by 2 bases, with 16 bases between. The CDR3 runs to 15 residues. Per the germline V gene, CDR1 is SGHTS and CDR2 is YDEGEE. The CDR3 nucleotides are TGTGCCAGCAGTGATTGGGGGGGGGTAAACACTGAAGCTTTCTTT. This encodes CASSDWGGVNTEAFF. The full variable domain, its missing parts supplied by reference TRBV5-8 and TRBJ1-1, is EAGVTQSPTHLIKTRGQQATLRCSPISGHTSVYWYQQALGLGLQFLLWYDEGEERNRGNFPPRFSGRQFPNYSSELNVNALELEDSALYLCASSDWGGVNTEAFFGQGTRLTVV.

The rearrangement links TRBV11-2 to TRBJ1-5, with 8 positions matching TRBD1. CDR1 and CDR2 from the germline V gene are SGHAT and FQNNGV. This CDR3 contains 17 residues. The J segment lost 3 bases and the V segment lost 5 bases, leaving 12 bases of the junction unmatched. CDR3 residues: CASSITPGGLYNQPQHF. The CDR3 DNA reads TGTGCCAGCAGCATTACCCCAGGGGGCCTCTACAATCAGCCCCAGCATTTT.

The rearrangement links TRBV27 to TRBJ2-7, with 8 bases identical to TRBD1. With 6 bases clipped from V and 6 bases from J, the junction kept 16 bases outside the gene matches. The CDR3 extends over 16 amino acids. CDR1 MNHEY and CDR2 SMNVEV come from the germline V gene (reference sequence). The CDR3 is CASSMGQATRLGEQYF. CDR3 nucleotide sequence: TGTGCCAGCAGCATGGGACAGGCCACAAGATTGGGCGAGCAGTACTTC.

This clone was observed a handful of times. The chain carries TRBV5-1 and TRBJ2-7, with TRBD2 as a possible D gene (5 bases). The germline gives CDR1 SGHRS, CDR2 YFSETQ. The V gene lost 1 base and the J gene lost 1 base, with 9 bases spanning the gap. The CDR3 sequence is 14 residues long. The CDR3 spells CASSLRGPSYEQYF. The CDR3 bases are TGCGCCAGCAGCTTGCGGGGTCCTTCCTACGAGCAGTACTTC.

The chain employs TRBV28 and TRBJ1-1; D not certain. CDR1 is MDHEN and CDR2 is SYDVKM in the germline V gene. The CDR3 is 13 residues long. The V end lost 6 bases, the J end lost 2 bases, and 10 bases lay between the germline ends. The CDR3 here is CASSPPINTEAFF. CDR3 DNA: TGTGCCAGCAGCCCACCTATTAACACTGAAGCTTTCTTT.

V usage is TRBV27 and J usage is TRBJ2-2; TRBD1 aligns across 9 bases. The CDR3 spans 14 residues. V trimming: 6 bases; J trimming: 11 bases; junction bases outside the gene matches: 10. Germline V gene lookup returns CDR1 MNHEY and CDR2 SMNVEV (reference sequence). The CDR3 reads CASRQDRGLGELFF. CDR3 sequence (DNA): TGTGCCAGCAGACAGGACAGGGGCTTGGGCGAGCTGTTTTTT.

The rearrangement links TRBV6-5 to TRBJ1-1; maybe TRBD1 (6 bases). Deletions cut 7 bases from V and 5 bases from J, with 20 bases between. Germline V gene data show CDR1 as MNHEY and CDR2 as SVGAGI. CDR3 length equals 15 residues. CDR3 residues: CASTPFGGRGTEAFF. The CDR3 DNA is TGTGCCAGCACCCCGTTTGGGGGGAGGGGGACTGAAGCTTTCTTT.

This chain uses TRBV13 with TRBJ1-1; D not resolved. This CDR3 is 13 amino acids long. Germline V gene lookup returns CDR1 PRHDT and CDR2 FYEKMQ (reference sequence). V gave up 7 bases and J gave up 1 base, with 10 bases separating them. CDR3 amino acids: CASKGLSNTEAFF. CDR3 sequence (DNA): TGTGCCAGCAAAGGACTGTCGAACACTGAAGCTTTCTTT.

J is TRBJ1-5 and V is TRBV12-3 or TRBV12-4, with unresolved D. Trimming removed 4 bases at V and 1 base at J, with 5 bases between. The CDR3 totals 13 residues. The CDR3 here is CASSSTSNQPQHF. The DNA of the CDR3 is TGTGCCAGCAGTTCCACAAGCAATCAGCCCCAGCATTTT.

The chain has TRBV2 and TRBJ1-1; D is ambiguous. Germline V gene lookup returns CDR1 SNHLY and CDR2 FYNNEI. CDR3 length equals 12 residues. V lost 5 bases, J lost 5 bases, and 9 bases lay in between. The CDR3 sequence is CASSSRGTEAFF. CDR3 bases: TGTGCCAGCAGTTCACGCGGAACTGAAGCTTTCTTT.

The chain is built from TRBV11-3 and TRBJ2-1; D perhaps matches TRBD2 (6 bases). The CDR3 contains 13 residues. Germline CDR1 SGHNT, CDR2 YENEEA. V was trimmed by 5 bases and J by 5 bases, leaving 10 bases between them. For the CDR3, the DNA is TGTGCCAGCAGCCGCGGGACCCACAATGAGCAGTTCTTC. Encoded protein: CASSRGTHNEQFF.

The gene calls are TRBV9 and TRBJ2-2; 9 bases line up with TRBD1. Germline CDR1 is SGDLS and CDR2 is YYNGEE. V was pared by 4 bases and J by 5 bases, with 9 bases of the junction left unmatched. This CDR3 spans 16 amino acids. CDR3 nucleotides: TGTGCCAGCAGCCTTTGGGGGGACAGGGATACCGGGGAGCTGTTTTTT. Translated, it gives CASSLWGDRDTGELFF.

The CDR3 sequence: CASSEMSLNSPLHF. The DNA of the CDR3 is TGTGCCAGCAGTGAAATGAGCCTAAATTCACCCCTCCACTTT. V gene TRBV6-1 combines with J gene TRBJ1-6; D is unclear. V lost 2 bases and J 7 bases, leaving 9 bases between the germline ends. Germline CDR1 is MNHNS and CDR2 is SASEGT. The CDR3 is 14 amino acids.

The J gene is TRBJ2-7, the V gene TRBV7-2; 12 positions match TRBD2. The CDR3 length is 15 residues. The germline gives CDR1 SGHTA, CDR2 FQGNSA. V trimming: 3 bases; J trimming: 3 bases; junction bases outside the gene matches: 3. CDR3 amino acids: CASSFATSGSYEQYF. DNA of the CDR3: TGTGCCAGCAGCTTCGCGACTAGCGGGAGCTACGAGCAGTACTTC.

This clone has just one count. The J gene is TRBJ1-1, the V gene TRBV18; D remains ambiguous. The CDR3 spans 12 residues. Germline CDR1 reads KGHSH; CDR2 reads LQKENI. V was trimmed by 3 bases and J by 6 bases, leaving 8 bases between them. The CDR3 sequence: CASSPSSAEAFF. CDR3 in DNA: TGTGCCAGCTCACCCTCTTCCGCTGAAGCTTTCTTT.

The gene calls are TRBV7-6 and TRBJ2-7; 9 nucleotides line up with TRBD2. This CDR3 is built from 14 residues. The J segment lost 5 bases and the V segment lost 1 base, leaving 3 bases of the junction unmatched. Germline loops: CDR1 SGHVS, CDR2 FNYEAQ. The CDR3 loop is CASSLVPSGDEQYF. The CDR3 DNA reads TGTGCCAGCAGCTTAGTGCCTAGCGGGGACGAGCAGTACTTC.

The J gene is TRBJ2-1, the V gene TRBV7-9; 12 bases are shared with TRBD2. The V gene's germline CDR1 is SEHNR and CDR2 FQNEAQ (reference sequence). The CDR3 runs 16 residues. V was clipped by 3 bases and J by 6 bases; unmatched bases: 6. The CDR3 region has the DNA TGTGCCAGCAGCTTCTCGACTAGCGGGAGAAGCAATGAGCAGTTCTTC. Residues: CASSFSTSGRSNEQFF.

The gene calls are TRBV4-1 and TRBJ2-5, with 7 bases identical to TRBD2. The V segment lost 5 bases and the J segment 1 base; nucleotides outside the gene matches: 10. The CDR3 contains 16 residues. Germline V CDR1 and CDR2: MGHRA, YSYEKL. For the CDR3, the DNA is TGCGCCAGCAGCTCGAATAGCGGGCAAGGCCAAGAGACCCAGTACTTC. Translated, it gives CASSSNSGQGQETQYF.

The gene calls are TRBV24-1 and TRBJ1-2; possibly TRBD1 for D (6 bases). The V end lost 4 bases, the J end lost 7 bases, and 24 bases lay between the germline ends. The CDR3 extends over 17 amino acids. Germline V gene sequence: CDR1 KGHDR, CDR2 SFDVKD. CDR3 sequence (DNA): TGTGCCACCAGTGAGTGCCGGGACACACTATTCGGCAGTGGCTACACCTTC. It yields the protein CATSECRDTLFGSGYTF.

The genes are TRBV28 and TRBJ1-5; tentative D call: TRBD1 (5 bases). This CDR3 spans 17 amino acids. Looked up from germline, CDR1 is MDHEN and CDR2 is SYDVKM. V was cut by 6 bases and J by 1 base, with 19 bases left in between. The CDR3 DNA sequence: TGTGCCAGCAGCTCTGGGGCGGGGGGATGGAGCAATCAGCCCCAGCATTTT. This encodes CASSSGAGGWSNQPQHF. The full variable domain, in which reference TRBV28 and TRBJ1-5 provide the parts outside the CDR3, is DVKVTQSSRYLVKRTGEKVFLECVQDMDHENMFWYRQDPGLGLRLIYFSYDVKMKEKGDIPEGYSVSREKKERFSLILESASTNQTSMYLCASSSGAGGWSNQPQHFGDGTRLSIL.

The V and J genes are TRBV11-3 and TRBJ1-1; 11 nucleotides align to TRBD1. The CDR3 has 17 residues. Germline V gives CDR1 SGHNT, CDR2 YENEEA. V was pared by 5 bases and J by 0 bases, with 8 bases of the junction left unmatched. DNA for the CDR3: TGTGCCAGCAGCCCAGGGACAGGGGGACTGATGAACACTGAAGCTTTCTTT. Its translation: CASSPGTGGLMNTEAFF.

V and J are TRBV6-6 and TRBJ2-1; 7 nucleotides align to TRBD1. J lost 10 bases, V lost 3 bases, and 3 bases had no gene match. The CDR3 length is 12 residues. Germline CDR1 reads MNHNY; CDR2 reads SVGAGI (reference sequence). The CDR3: CASSYLQGEQFF. CDR3 nucleotide sequence: TGTGCCAGCAGTTATTTACAGGGGGAGCAGTTCTTC.

The chain couples TRBV14 to TRBJ2-3; 8 bases map to TRBD2. After removal of 3 bases from V and 6 bases from J, the junction contained 8 bases not matched to a gene. Germline V gene lookup returns CDR1 SGHDN and CDR2 FVKESK. The CDR3 is made up of 15 amino acids. The CDR3 region has the DNA TGTGCCAGCAGCCAGGGAAGGACTAGCCGGGATACGCAGTATTTT. Its protein product is CASSQGRTSRDTQYF.

V and J are TRBV5-4 and TRBJ2-7, with D possibly being TRBD2 (7 bases). The CDR3 is made up of 15 amino acids. The V gene's germline CDR1 is SGHNT and CDR2 YYREEE (reference sequence). V lost 4 bases and J lost 2, with 16 bases in between. The CDR3 DNA sequence: TGTGCCAGCAGCAAGGGGGGGCCAGAAACCTACGAGCAGTACTTC. Amino acid sequence: CASSKGGPETYEQYF. The full variable domain, its missing parts supplied by reference TRBV5-4 and TRBJ2-7, is ETGVTQSPTHLIKTRGQQVTLRCSSQSGHNTVSWYQQALGQGPQFIFQYYREEENGRGNFPPRFSGLQFPNYSSELNVNALELDDSALYLCASSKGGPETYEQYFGPGTRLTVT.

This clone has more than one count but fewer than ten. V gene TRBV28 combines with J gene TRBJ1-6; D may be TRBD1 (5 bases). The CDR3 consists of 17 residues. V was pared by 8 bases and J by 0 bases, with 17 bases between. Germline values: CDR1 MDHEN, CDR2 SYDVKM. CDR3 in DNA: TGTGCCAGCGAAATTAGCAGGACAAGCTCCTATAATTCACCCCTCCACTTT. Protein sequence: CASEISRTSSYNSPLHF.

This clone showed up just once. The chain combines TRBV11-3 with TRBJ2-7; a weak D match, TRBD2 (6 bases). The germline gives CDR1 SGHNT, CDR2 YENEEA. V gave up 5 bases and J gave up 11 bases, with 16 bases separating them. This CDR3 has 12 residues. Written as DNA, the CDR3 is TGTGCCAGCAGCCTTACCCGAGGGGAGGAGTACTTC. Amino acid sequence: CASSLTRGEEYF.